The T cell receptor (beta chain) under discussion was sequenced for a study of shared clonotypes between healthy human individuals. Overall study: Plates per donor: three CD4 naive, three CD4 memory, two CD8 naive, one CD8 memory.

On this clone: Its matching antigen is unknown.

Study-level findings and limits: Across subsets, estimated richness was generally greater for naive than for memory populations. Only a few donors were included, so the genetic and exposure-history diversity represented was limited.

Per germline, CDR1 SQVTM and CDR2 ANQGSEA. The V gene end was trimmed by 7 bases and the J gene end by 4 bases; junction bases not matched to a gene: 12. The CDR3 is made up of 14 amino acids. Clones were sequenced by immunoSEQ multiplex PCR, and TCRdb holds only the in-frame ones, with some missing. The data show about 2 million clones, around 96% seen once. The naive CD8 fraction comprised CD45RO-negative cells positively selected for CCR7 and excluded terminally differentiated effector memory CD45RA+ cells. The clonotype originates from a man aged 18 to 30 in good health. The sample comprised naive CD8+ T cells sorted from blood. This rearrangement joins TRBV29-1 to TRBJ2-7, with TRBD1 matching over 8 bases. CDR3 bases: TGCAGCGCCGAGGCAGGACAGGGTGGTTACGAGCAGTACTTC. Translated, it gives CSAEAGQGGYEQYF.